This TCR beta chain emerged from a study of T cells in Graves' hyperthyroidism and ophthalmopathy. The CDR3 regions of TCR beta were amplified from RNA transcripts. HTBI primers were the set used in a first-round RT-PCR of the TCR CDR3. Using its own MiXCR run on the multiplex PCR reads, TCRdb lists one record per CDR3 protein. The table has 110,000 to 150,000 distinct CDR3 sequences, roughly 23% seen once. Reasons for excluding patients were uncontrolled infection, other autoimmune disease, pregnancy or lactation. Blood dates from first hyperthyroidism diagnosis, before any ophthalmopathy symptoms. This clonotype showed up many times. CDR3 size: 13 residues. The trim removed 5 bases at V and 8 bases at J, leaving 5 bases unmatched.

Sequencing was done on a sample of blood. The chain is built from TRBV12-3 or TRBV12-4 and TRBJ1-2, with 10 bases lining up with TRBD1. The TCR sequence derives from a woman between 50 and 59 years old with Graves' hyperthyroidism that later progressed to Graves' ophthalmopathy. CDR3 nucleotides: TGTGCCAGCAGTAGACAGGGGGCAAGCGGCTACACCTTC. Translation gives CASSRQGASGYTF.